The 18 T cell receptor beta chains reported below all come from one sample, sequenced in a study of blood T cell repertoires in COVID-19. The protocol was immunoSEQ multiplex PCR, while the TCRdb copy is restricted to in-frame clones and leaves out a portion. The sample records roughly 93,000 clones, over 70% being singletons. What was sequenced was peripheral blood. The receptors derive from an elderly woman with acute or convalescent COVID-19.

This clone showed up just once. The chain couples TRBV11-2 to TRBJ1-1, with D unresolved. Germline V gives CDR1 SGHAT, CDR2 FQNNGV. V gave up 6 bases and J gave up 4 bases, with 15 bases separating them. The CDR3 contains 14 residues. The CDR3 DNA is TGTGCCAGCAGTCCTACCGTTGGGAGCACTGAAGCTTTCTTT. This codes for CASSPTVGSTEAFF.

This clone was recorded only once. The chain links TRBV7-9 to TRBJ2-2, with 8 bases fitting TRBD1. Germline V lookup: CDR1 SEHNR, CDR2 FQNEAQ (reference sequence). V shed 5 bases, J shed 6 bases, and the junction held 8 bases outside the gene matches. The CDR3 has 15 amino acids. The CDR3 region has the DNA TGTGCCAGCAGCGACGACAGGGGTCGGGCCGGGGAGCTGTTTTTT. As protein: CASSDDRGRAGELFF.

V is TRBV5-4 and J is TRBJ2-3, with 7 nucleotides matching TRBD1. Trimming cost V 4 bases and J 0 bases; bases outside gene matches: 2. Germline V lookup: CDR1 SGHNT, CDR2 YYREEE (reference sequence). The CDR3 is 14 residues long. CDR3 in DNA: TGTGCCAGCAGCCGGGACAGCAGCACAGATACGCAGTATTTT. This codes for CASSRDSSTDTQYF.

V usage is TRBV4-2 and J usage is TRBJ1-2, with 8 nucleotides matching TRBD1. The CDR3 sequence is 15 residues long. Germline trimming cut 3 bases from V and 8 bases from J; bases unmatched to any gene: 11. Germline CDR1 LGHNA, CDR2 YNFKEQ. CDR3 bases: TGTGCCAGCAGCCACGGAACAGGGGGAATTGAAGGCTACACCTTC. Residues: CASSHGTGGIEGYTF.

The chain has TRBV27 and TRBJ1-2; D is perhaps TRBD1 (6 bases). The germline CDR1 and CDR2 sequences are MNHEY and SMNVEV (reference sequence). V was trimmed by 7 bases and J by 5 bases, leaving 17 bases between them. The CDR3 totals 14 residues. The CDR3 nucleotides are TGTGCCAGCAACCCGTCGGACAGAGGTTATGGCTACACCTTC. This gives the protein CASNPSDRGYGYTF.

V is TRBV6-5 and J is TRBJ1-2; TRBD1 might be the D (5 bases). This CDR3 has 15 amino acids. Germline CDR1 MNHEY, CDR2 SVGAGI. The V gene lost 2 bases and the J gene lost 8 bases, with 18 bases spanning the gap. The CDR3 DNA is TGTGCCAGCAGTTACGGGGGGGAACTAAGGGGCGGCTACACCTTC. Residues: CASSYGGELRGGYTF.

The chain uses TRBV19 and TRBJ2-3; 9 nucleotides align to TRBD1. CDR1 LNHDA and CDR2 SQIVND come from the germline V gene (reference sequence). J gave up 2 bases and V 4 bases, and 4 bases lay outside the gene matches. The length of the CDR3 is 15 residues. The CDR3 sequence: CASSTRTGATDTQYF. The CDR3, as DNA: TGTGCCAGTAGTACCCGGACAGGGGCCACAGATACGCAGTATTTT.

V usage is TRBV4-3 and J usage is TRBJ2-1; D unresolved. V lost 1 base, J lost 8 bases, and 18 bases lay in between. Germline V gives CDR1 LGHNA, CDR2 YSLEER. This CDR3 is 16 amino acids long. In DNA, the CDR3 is TGCGCCAGCAGCCAAGCGCGACTTTCCCCCCTCGATGAGCAGTTCTTC. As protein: CASSQARLSPLDEQFF.

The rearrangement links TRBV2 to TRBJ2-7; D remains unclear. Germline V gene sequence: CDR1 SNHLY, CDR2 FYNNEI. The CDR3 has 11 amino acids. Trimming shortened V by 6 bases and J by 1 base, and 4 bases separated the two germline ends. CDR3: CASRQSYEQYF. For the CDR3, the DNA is TGTGCCAGCAGACAGTCCTACGAGCAGTACTTC.

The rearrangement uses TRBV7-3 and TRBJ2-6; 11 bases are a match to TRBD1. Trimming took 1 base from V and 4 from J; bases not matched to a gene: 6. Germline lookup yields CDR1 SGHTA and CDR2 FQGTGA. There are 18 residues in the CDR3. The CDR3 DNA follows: TGTGCCAGCAGCTTAAGAGGACAGGGGGCGCGCGGGGCCAACGTCCTGACTTTC. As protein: CASSLRGQGARGANVLTF. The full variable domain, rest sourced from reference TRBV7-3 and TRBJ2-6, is GAGVSQTPSNKVTEKGKYVELRCDPISGHTALYWYRQSLGQGPEFLIYFQGTGAADDSGLPNDRFFAVRPEGSVSTLKIQRTERGDSAVYLCASSLRGQGARGANVLTFGAGSRLTVL.

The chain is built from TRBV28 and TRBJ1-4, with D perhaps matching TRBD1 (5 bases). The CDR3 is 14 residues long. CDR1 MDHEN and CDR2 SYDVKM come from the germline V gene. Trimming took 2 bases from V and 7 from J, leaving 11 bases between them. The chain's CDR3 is CASSLGTGREKLFF. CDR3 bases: TGTGCCAGCAGTTTAGGAACAGGCCGTGAAAAACTGTTTTTT.

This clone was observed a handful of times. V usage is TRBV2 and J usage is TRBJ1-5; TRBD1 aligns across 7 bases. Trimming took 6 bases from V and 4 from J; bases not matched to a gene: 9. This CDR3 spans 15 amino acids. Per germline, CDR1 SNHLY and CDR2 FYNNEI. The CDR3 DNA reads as TGTGCCAGCAGGGGCGGGACAGCACAGAATCAGCCCCAGCATTTT. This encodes CASRGGTAQNQPQHF.

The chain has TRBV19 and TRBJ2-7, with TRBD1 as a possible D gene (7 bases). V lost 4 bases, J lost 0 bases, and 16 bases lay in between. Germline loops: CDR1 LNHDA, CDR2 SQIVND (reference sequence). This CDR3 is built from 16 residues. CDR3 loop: CASSRGGGGISYEQYF. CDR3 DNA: TGTGCCAGTAGTAGGGGAGGAGGGGGCATCTCCTACGAGCAGTACTTC. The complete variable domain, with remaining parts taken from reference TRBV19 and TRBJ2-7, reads DGGITQSPKYLFRKEGQNVTLSCEQNLNHDAMYWYRQDPGQGLRLIYYSQIVNDFQKGDIAEGYSVSREKKESFPLTVTSAQKNPTAFYLCASSRGGGGISYEQYFGPGTRLTVT.

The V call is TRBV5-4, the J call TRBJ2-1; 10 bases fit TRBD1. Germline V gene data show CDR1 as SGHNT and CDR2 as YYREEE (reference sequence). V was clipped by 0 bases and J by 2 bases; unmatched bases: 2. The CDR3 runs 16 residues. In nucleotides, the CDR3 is TGTGCCAGCAGCTTGGTGGGGACAGGGGCCTACAATGAGCAGTTCTTC. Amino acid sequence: CASSLVGTGAYNEQFF. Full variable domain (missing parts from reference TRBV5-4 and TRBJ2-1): ETGVTQSPTHLIKTRGQQVTLRCSSQSGHNTVSWYQQALGQGPQFIFQYYREEENGRGNFPPRFSGLQFPNYSSELNVNALELDDSALYLCASSLVGTGAYNEQFFGPGTRLTVL.

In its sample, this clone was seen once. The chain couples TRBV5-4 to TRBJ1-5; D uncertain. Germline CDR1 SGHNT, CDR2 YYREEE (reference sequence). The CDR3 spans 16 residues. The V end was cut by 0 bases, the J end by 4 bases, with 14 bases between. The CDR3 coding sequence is TGTGCCAGCAGCTTGGAAGGGAAACTAGCAAATCAGCCCCAGCATTTT. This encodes CASSLEGKLANQPQHF.

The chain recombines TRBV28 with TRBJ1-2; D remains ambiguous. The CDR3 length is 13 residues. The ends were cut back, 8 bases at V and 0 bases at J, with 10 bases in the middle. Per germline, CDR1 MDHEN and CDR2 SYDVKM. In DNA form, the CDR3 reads TGTGCCAGCTTCGACGGAGCTAACTATGGCTACACCTTC. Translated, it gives CASFDGANYGYTF.

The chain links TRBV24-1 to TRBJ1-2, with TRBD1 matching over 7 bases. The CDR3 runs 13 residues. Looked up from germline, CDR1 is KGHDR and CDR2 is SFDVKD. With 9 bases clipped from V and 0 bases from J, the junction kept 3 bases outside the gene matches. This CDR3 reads CATGTASNYGYTF. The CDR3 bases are TGTGCCACCGGGACAGCTTCTAACTATGGCTACACCTTC.

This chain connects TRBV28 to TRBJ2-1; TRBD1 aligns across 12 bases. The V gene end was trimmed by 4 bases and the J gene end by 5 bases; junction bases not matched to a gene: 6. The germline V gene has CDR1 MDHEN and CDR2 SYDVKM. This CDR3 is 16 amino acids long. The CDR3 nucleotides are TGTGCCAGCAGTTCCACCGGGACAGGGGGCCACAATGAGCAGTTCTTC. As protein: CASSSTGTGGHNEQFF.